This T cell receptor (beta chain) was identified during a study of identical twins. In TCRdb, the 5' RACE reads were re-called with MiXCR into one record per CDR3 protein. The repertoire holds some 660,000 distinct CDR3 sequences, with 8.6% as singletons. These sequences were also reported in another study, on yellow fever vaccine responses in identical twins.

The receptor's source is a woman aged 18-29 years in good health. The sample comprised PBMCs.

The CDR3 DNA follows: TGCGCCAGCAGCCAAGGATTAGCTGAGAGGGTTCTAGCCAAAAACATTCAGTACTTC. Its translation is CASSQGLAERVLAKNIQYF. The chain uses TRBV4-3 and TRBJ2-4; maybe TRBD2 (5 bases). Germline V gene lookup returns CDR1 LGHNA and CDR2 YSLEER. Trimming pared 1 base from V and 0 bases from J, leaving 19 bases between. The CDR3 extends over 19 amino acids.